This TCR beta chain emerged from a study of blood T cell repertoires in COVID-19. About the research overall: Whether acute or convalescent, the COVID-19 samples came from the United States, Italy and Spain.

Generated by immunoSEQ multiplex PCR, the TCRdb table keeps only in-frame clones and is missing some. The data hold about 250,000 clones, with about 91% observed a single time. Germline V lookup: CDR1 SGHAT, CDR2 FQNNGV. The J segment lost 3 bases and the V segment lost 3 bases, leaving 5 bases of the junction unmatched. The CDR3 loop spans 17 amino acids. Specimen: peripheral blood. The receptor's source is a woman aged 25 to 39 with COVID-19, enrolled during active disease. This rearrangement joins TRBV11-2 to TRBJ2-1; 13 nucleotides line up with TRBD2. CDR3 in amino acids: CASSFLLAGGRYNEQFF. CDR3 DNA: TGTGCCAGCAGCTTCCTACTAGCGGGGGGGCGCTACAATGAGCAGTTCTTC.